Following are 22 T cell receptor beta chains from one sample sequenced in a study of blood T cells in healthy people across ages. Next came a second PCR, run for about 6 to 12 cycles, which used a sample-barcoded 5' primer along with a J-beta primer mix. One entry per CDR3 protein results from TCRdb running MiXCR on the 5' RACE reads. The sample consists of approximately 850,000 distinct CDR3 sequences, under 55% of them appearing once. Sequencing was carried out using blood. These receptors were obtained from a man aged 60 to 75 in good health.

This clonotype was seen ten or more times. This rearrangement joins TRBV28 to TRBJ2-7; possible D gene TRBD1, 6 bases. Trimming left V 5 bases short and J 6 bases short, with 20 bases between. Germline V CDR1 and CDR2: MDHEN, SYDVKM. The length of the CDR3 is 15 residues. The CDR3 spells CASSHRVAGSGEQYF. DNA of the CDR3: TGTGCCAGCAGTCACAGGGTTGCCGGTTCGGGCGAGCAGTACTTC. Full variable domain (outside the CDR3, taken from reference TRBV28 and TRBJ2-7): DVKVTQSSRYLVKRTGEKVFLECVQDMDHENMFWYRQDPGLGLRLIYFSYDVKMKEKGDIPEGYSVSREKKERFSLILESASTNQTSMYLCASSHRVAGSGEQYFGPGTRLTVT.

The CDR3 DNA follows: TGCGCCAGCAGCCAAGCTCCCGGGACAGCTAACTATGGCTACACCTTC. Translated, it gives CASSQAPGTANYGYTF. This chain uses TRBV4-3 with TRBJ1-2; 7 positions match TRBD1. Germline V gives CDR1 LGHNA, CDR2 YSLEER. CDR3 length: 16 residues. V dropped 1 base and J dropped 0; count of bases not matched to a gene: 5.

The CDR3 here is CASSSRDVYEQYF. In nucleotides, the CDR3 is TGCGCCAGCAGCTCCCGGGACGTCTACGAGCAGTACTTC. The V gene is TRBV5-1, the J gene TRBJ2-7; D assignment may be TRBD1 or TRBD2 (5 bases each). CDR3 length: 13 residues. With 3 bases removed from V and 3 bases from J, the gap between germline ends came to 10 bases. CDR1 and CDR2 (germline): SGHRS, YFSETQ.

V is TRBV6-5 and J is TRBJ2-3; perhaps TRBD1 as D (5 bases). Germline CDR1 MNHEY, CDR2 SVGAGI. This CDR3 has 13 amino acids. Trimming cost V 7 bases and J 1 base, with 9 bases left between them. CDR3 bases: TGTGCCAGCATCCCGACAGGCACAGATACGCAGTATTTT. This codes for CASIPTGTDTQYF.

This clonotype has more than one count but fewer than ten. The V gene is TRBV20-1, the J gene TRBJ2-3, with D unclear. Deletions cut 1 base from V and 0 bases from J, with 5 bases between. The CDR3 is made up of 13 amino acids. Germline V lookup: CDR1 DFQATT, CDR2 SNEGSKA (reference sequence). CDR3 sequence reads: CSARVLSTDTQYF. For the CDR3, the DNA is TGCAGTGCTAGAGTGCTAAGCACAGATACGCAGTATTTT.

The table lists this clonotype with many counts. The rearrangement joins TRBV14 to TRBJ2-7, with a tentative D call TRBD2 (7 bases). V was pared by 5 bases and J by 0 bases, with 11 bases between. CDR1 and CDR2 (germline): SGHDN, FVKESK. The CDR3 is made up of 14 amino acids. The DNA of the CDR3 is TGTGCCAGCAGCTTAGGGGGGGACTCCTACGAGCAGTACTTC. Its protein product is CASSLGGDSYEQYF. The full variable domain, its missing parts supplied by reference TRBV14 and TRBJ2-7, is EAGVTQFPSHSVIEKGQTVTLRCDPISGHDNLYWYRRVMGKEIKFLLHFVKESKQDESGMPNNRFLAERTGGTYSTLKVQPAELEDSGVYFCASSLGGDSYEQYFGPGTRLTVT.

This clonotype was observed a single time. The V call is TRBV4-3, the J call TRBJ2-3, with D perhaps TRBD1 (5 bases). The germline V gene encodes CDR1 LGHNA and CDR2 YSLEER. The V end was cut by 0 bases, the J end by 1 base, with 5 bases between. This CDR3 has 14 amino acids. The CDR3 bases are TGCGCCAGCAGCCAAGAGACAGGCACAGATACGCAGTATTTT. Its protein is CASSQETGTDTQYF.

For this clonotype: A read error may produce the germline difference seen at one junction end. The chain joins TRBV14 to TRBJ2-1, with 8 positions matching TRBD1. CDR1 is SGHDN and CDR2 is FVKESK in the germline V gene. The CDR3 sequence is 17 residues long. In DNA form, the CDR3 reads TGTGCCAGCAGCCAAGTTGCCTGGACAGGGAGGCGCAATGAGCGGTTCTTC. As protein: CASSQVAWTGRRNERFF. The whole variable domain, remainder taken from reference TRBV14 and TRBJ2-1, is EAGVTQFPSHSVIEKGQTVTLRCDPISGHDNLYWYRRVMGKEIKFLLHFVKESKQDESGMPNNRFLAERTGGTYSTLKVQPAELEDSGVYFCASSQVAWTGRRNERFFGPGTRLTVL.

V and J are TRBV30 and TRBJ2-7; D perhaps matches TRBD1 (6 bases). From germline, CDR1 is GTSNPN and CDR2 SVGIG (reference sequence). V gave up 4 bases and J gave up 4 bases, with 11 bases separating them. The CDR3 has 12 residues. The CDR3 region is CAWTVTGYEQYF. The DNA for the CDR3 is TGTGCCTGGACCGTGACAGGATACGAGCAGTACTTC. The full variable domain, completed using reference TRBV30 and TRBJ2-7, is SQTIHQWPATLVQPVGSPLSLECTVEGTSNPNLYWYRQAAGRGLQLLFYSVGIGQISSEVPQNLSASRPQDRQFILSSKKLLLSDSGFYLCAWTVTGYEQYFGPGTRLTVT.

V usage is TRBV20-1 and J usage is TRBJ2-3; 11 positions agree with TRBD2. The CDR3 covers 17 residues. The germline gives CDR1 DFQATT, CDR2 SNEGSKA (reference sequence). V trimming: 2 bases; J trimming: 1 base; junction bases outside the gene matches: 8. The CDR3 here is CSARFPELAGGTDTQYF. In DNA, the CDR3 is TGCAGTGCTAGATTCCCCGAACTAGCGGGGGGCACAGATACGCAGTATTTT.

This clonotype was observed a few times. The rearrangement joins TRBV11-3 to TRBJ2-1, with 7 bases that match TRBD2. With 6 bases clipped from V and 0 bases from J, the junction kept 11 bases outside the gene matches. The CDR3 totals 17 residues. The germline gives CDR1 SGHNT, CDR2 YENEEA. CDR3: CASSPREAESSYNEQFF. Written as DNA, the CDR3 is TGTGCCAGCAGTCCCCGGGAGGCTGAGAGCTCCTACAATGAGCAGTTCTTC.

This clonotype was counted a few times. DNA of the CDR3: TGTGCCAGCAGCTTCCAGAGCTATGGCTACACCTTC. Translation: CASSFQSYGYTF. The J gene is TRBJ1-2, the V gene TRBV5-6; D call uncertain. The germline V gene has CDR1 SGHDT and CDR2 YYEEEE. Trimming cost V 2 bases and J 4 bases, with 6 bases left between them. The CDR3 totals 12 residues.

This clonotype was seen a single time. The chain recombines TRBV9 with TRBJ1-4, with unresolved D. There are 15 residues in the CDR3. The germline CDR1 and CDR2 sequences are SGDLS and YYNGEE. Trimming shortened V by 2 bases and J by 5 bases, and 13 bases separated the two germline ends. The CDR3 sequence: CASSVSCNMNEKLFF. The CDR3 region has the DNA TGTGCCAGCAGCGTCTCGTGCAACATGAATGAAAAACTGTTTTTT.

This sequence joins TRBV11-2 and TRBJ2-3, with D maybe TRBD2 (6 bases). Germline CDR1 reads SGHAT; CDR2 reads FQNNGV. The ends were cut back, 5 bases at V and 12 bases at J, with 27 bases in the middle. CDR3 size: 16 residues. CDR3 nucleotide sequence: TGTGCCAGCAGCCTGTCGACTAGGCCCTACACAGGTACCCAGTATTTT. The encoded protein is CASSLSTRPYTGTQYF.

This clonotype has more than one count but fewer than ten. The genes are TRBV7-2 and TRBJ2-5; 8 bases fit TRBD2. The DNA matches TRBJ2-7 better at its end, which makes the J call doubtful. Germline lookup yields CDR1 SGHTA and CDR2 FQGNSA. The CDR3 consists of 16 residues. The CDR3 loop is CASSLATLRGGYEQYF. CDR3 in DNA: TGTGCCAGCAGCTTAGCGACCCTACGGGGGGGCTACGAGCAGTACTTC.

This clonotype was seen a handful of times. The rearrangement joins TRBV5-5 to TRBJ1-6; 8 nucleotides agree with TRBD1. J was trimmed by 7 bases and V by 0 bases; bases with no gene match: 6. In germline, CDR1 is SGHKS, CDR2 YYEKEE (reference sequence). The CDR3 is made up of 16 amino acids. CDR3 sequence reads: CASSLVPGQANSPLHF. CDR3 nucleotide sequence: TGTGCCAGCAGCTTGGTACCGGGACAGGCAAATTCACCCCTCCACTTT. The whole variable domain, filled in from reference TRBV5-5 and TRBJ1-6, reads DAGVTQSPTHLIKTRGQQVTLRCSPISGHKSVSWYQQVLGQGPQFIFQYYEKEERGRGNFPDRFSARQFPNYSSELNVNALLLGDSALYLCASSLVPGQANSPLHFGNGTRLTVT.

The V and J genes are TRBV29-1 and TRBJ2-7; 10 nucleotides match TRBD1. This CDR3 spans 13 amino acids. The V gene's germline CDR1 is SQVTM and CDR2 ANQGSEA. After removal of 5 bases from V and 5 bases from J, the junction contained 6 bases not matched to a gene. In nucleotides, the CDR3 is TGCAGCGTTAAGGGACAGGGGAAACACGAGCAGTACTTC. As protein: CSVKGQGKHEQYF.

Points on this clonotype: It is unclear where the CDR3 begins or ends on the DNA, so no DNA is shown, and the CDR3 is as TCRdb lists it. The rearrangement links TRBV11-2 to TRBJ2-5; the table's TRBD1 call for D was not verified on the DNA. 21 amino acids form the CDR3, both terminal residues included. Germline loops: CDR1 SGHAT, CDR2 FQNNGV. CDR3 sequence: CASGSGTTTAEQFFGPETQYF.

V usage is TRBV6-2 or TRBV6-3 and J usage is TRBJ2-5; weak D call: TRBD1 (6 bases). Looked up from germline, CDR1 is MNHEY and CDR2 is SVGEGT. V lost 0 bases to trimming and J lost 11 bases, with 13 bases between them. The CDR3 runs to 13 residues. DNA of the CDR3: TGTGCCAGCAGTTACTCCGACCCAGGGGAGCAGTACTTC. This gives the protein CASSYSDPGEQYF.

CDR3 in amino acids: CSGLIPPQGTQYF. The CDR3 DNA sequence: TGCAGCGGCCTGATTCCTCCTCAGGGGACCCAGTACTTC. The chain combines TRBV29-1 with TRBJ2-5, with D perhaps TRBD1 (5 bases). CDR1 is SQVTM and CDR2 is ANQGSEA in the germline V gene. Trimming removed 7 bases at V and 7 bases at J, with 19 bases between. The CDR3 spans 13 residues.

DNA of the CDR3: TGCAGTGCTAGTCGTCATAGCTCCTACAATGAGCAGTACTTC. Translation: CSASRHSSYNEQYF. This chain uses TRBV20-1 with TRBJ2-1; D call uncertain. The J call may not be correct, given that the DNA end is closer to TRBJ2-7. The CDR3 covers 14 residues. From germline, CDR1 is DFQATT and CDR2 SNEGSKA (reference sequence).

V and J are TRBV10-3 and TRBJ2-1; TRBD2 agrees at 10 bases. V lost 3 bases, J lost 7 bases, and 6 bases stayed unmatched. The germline gives CDR1 ENHRY, CDR2 SYGVKD. The CDR3 has 15 residues. The CDR3 loop is CAISDTSGVANEQFF. CDR3 bases: TGTGCCATCAGTGATACTAGCGGGGTGGCAAATGAGCAGTTCTTC.